These T cell receptor beta chains were read from a single sample in a study of response to subunit inactivated influenza vaccine. TCRdb called the RT-PCR reads again in MiXCR, with one record for every CDR3 protein. This table holds around 600,000 distinct CDR3 sequences, about 11% found once. A further study also used this sample, focusing on T cells expressing NK-cell markers.

Sequenced material: PBMCs from blood, taken on the day of vaccination. Receptor source: a man aged 50-60 years who received an inactivated influenza vaccine. CDR3s include the opening cysteine and the closing phenylalanine or tryptophan. The D gene is left open where the match is weak. Rows give clone size only sometimes, using once, few, many, or a class for an expanded clone.

>13|TRBJ1-2|TRBV12-3/TRBV12-4|few|.
TGTGCCAGCAGTTTAGACAGGCTGGAGGGCTACACCTTC
CASSLDRLEGYTF
>15|TRBJ2-2|TRBV6-1|.|.
TGTGCCAGCAGTCAATCGGGAGAATACACCGGGGAGCTGTTTTTT
CASSQSGEYTGELFF
>14|TRBJ1-1|TRBV4-2|.|.
TGTGCCAGCAGCCAAGAGGTCCAGAACACTGAAGCTTTCTTT
CASSQEVQNTEAFF
>18|TRBJ2-3|TRBV28|.|.
TGTGCCAGCAGTTTATTAACCGGGACGCTAGATCGCACAGATACGCAGTATTTT
CASSLLTGTLDRTDTQYF
>16|TRBJ2-1|TRBV4-3|few|TRBD2
TGCGCCAGCAGCCAAGATATAGGACTAGTCAGAAATGAGCAGTTCTTC
CASSQDIGLVRNEQFF
>15|TRBJ2-1|TRBV9|few|TRBD2
TGTGCCAGCAGCGTATGGGGGACTAGCGTCCGTGAGCAGTTCTTC
CASSVWGTSVREQFF
>14|TRBJ1-1|TRBV20-1|few|.
TGCAGTGCTAGGGGGGGAGTGCGGAACACTGAAGCTTTCTTT
CSARGGVRNTEAFF
>11|TRBJ1-1|TRBV6-2/TRBV6-3|.|.
TGTGCCAGCACCCACAACACTGAAGCTTTCTTT
CASTHNTEAFF
>14|TRBJ2-3|TRBV5-8|.|TRBD2
TGTGCCAGCAGCTTGTCGGGGGGTGTAGATACGCAGTATTTT
CASSLSGGVDTQYF
>15|TRBJ2-1|TRBV4-3|many|.
TGCGCCAGCAGCCAAAGGGGAATTGGTTACAATGAGCAGTTCTTC
CASSQRGIGYNEQFF
>15|TRBJ1-3|TRBV7-2|.|.
TGTGCCAGCAGCTTAGGTTCCAGCTCTGGAAACACCATATATTTT
CASSLGSSSGNTIYF
>14|TRBJ2-4|TRBV7-2|.|.
TGTGCCAGCAGCTTAAACGTGGGACAAAACATTCAGTACTTC
CASSLNVGQNIQYF
>15|TRBJ2-7|TRBV7-9|.|.
TGTGCCAGCAGCGCTCAGGGTGTCCCATCCTACGAGCAGTACTTC
CASSAQGVPSYEQYF
>13|TRBJ2-1|TRBV20-1|.|TRBD2
TGCAGTGCGGGACTAGCGGGGGACAATGACCAGTTCTTC
CSAGLAGDNDQFF
>14|TRBJ2-7|TRBV18|few|.
TGTGCCAGCTCACCACCGGTCGGAGTCTACGAGCAGTACTTC
CASSPPVGVYEQYF
>14|TRBJ1-1|TRBV25-1|.|.
TGTGCCAGCTCAAGGACAGCTATGAACACTGAAGCTTTCTTT
CASSRTAMNTEAFF
>16|TRBJ2-2|TRBV10-3|few|TRBD1
TGTGCCATCAGTTTCCGGACAGGGATTGTACCCGGGGAGCTGTTTTTT
CAISFRTGIVPGELFF
>13|TRBJ1-2|TRBV20-1|.|.
TGCAGTGCTAAAGGGGGAGGGGGCTATGGCTACACCTTC
CSAKGGGGYGYTF
>13|TRBJ1-2|TRBV7-2|few|.
TGTGCCAGCAGCGACGACAGGCTACAAGGCTACACCTTC
CASSDDRLQGYTF
>14|TRBJ2-5|TRBV5-1|.|TRBD1
TGCGCCAGCAGCGCCGGACAGGCCACAGAGACCCAGTACTTC
CASSAGQATETQYF
>13|TRBJ2-5|TRBV7-2|.|.
TGTGCCAGCAGCCCCCGTCCCAAGGCGTCCCAGTACTTC
CASSPRPKASQYF
>14|TRBJ2-1|TRBV29-1|many|.
TGCAGCGTGTCGGGACGCATACTTGACAATGAGCAGTTCTTC
CSVSGRILDNEQFF
>15|TRBJ2-1|TRBV12-3/TRBV12-4|few|TRBD2
TGTGCCAGCAGTTCTAGCGGGGGGCCCGGCAATGAGCAGTTCTTC
CASSSSGGPGNEQFF
>14|TRBJ1-4|TRBV5-1|.|.
TGCGCCAGCAGGACGGGCGTTACGAATGAAAAACTGTTTTTT
CASRTGVTNEKLFF
>18|TRBJ2-5|TRBV28|few|.
TGTGCCAGCAGCCCCAATTGGGTTTCGAGGGCGGACGGAGAGACCCAGTACTTC
CASSPNWVSRADGETQYF
>16|TRBJ2-4|TRBV20-1|.|TRBD1
TGCAGTGCTACGACACAGGGGGCGTTTGCCAAAAACATTCAGTACTTC
CSATTQGAFAKNIQYF
>18|TRBJ2-1|TRBV18|few|.
TGTGCCAGCTCACCTGGGGTGGGGTTCGCTAGCTCCTACAATGAGCAGTTCTTC
CASSPGVGFASSYNEQFF
>16|TRBJ1-2|TRBV5-1|few|.
TGCGCCAGCAGCTTGTGGTCCCCGGGGGCAGGCTATGGCTACACCTTC
CASSLWSPGAGYGYTF
>12|TRBJ2-7|TRBV20-1|few|TRBD2
TGCAGCGCGCTAGCGGGAGTGTACGAGCAGTACTTC
CSALAGVYEQYF
>13|TRBJ2-3|TRBV20-1|.|.
TGCAGTGCTAGGGGCGGTAGCGGAGATACGCAGTATTTT
CSARGGSGDTQYF
>16|TRBJ2-3|TRBV5-1|few|TRBD1
TGCGCCAGCAGTGCTTTAGGGGGCAAAGGAACAGATACGCAGTATTTT
CASSALGGKGTDTQYF
>14|TRBJ1-1|TRBV7-9|few|.
TGTGCCAGCAGCTTAGATTCGGTACAGGCTGAAGCTTTCTTT
CASSLDSVQAEAFF
>12|TRBJ1-5|TRBV4-2|.|.
TGTGCCAGCAGCCAAGTTGAGGGGCCCCAGCATTTT
CASSQVEGPQHF
>13|TRBJ2-7|TRBV12-3/TRBV12-4|few|.
TGTGCCAGCAGCATGGGGGGTCGAGGCGAGCAGTACTTC
CASSMGGRGEQYF
>13|TRBJ1-3|TRBV10-3|.|.
TGTGCCATCACTGCGGACTCTGGAAACACCATATATTTT
CAITADSGNTIYF
>14|TRBJ2-7|TRBV12-3/TRBV12-4|.|.
TGTGCCAGCACTAAGAGGAGGGGAGGCTACGAGCAGTACTTC
CASTKRRGGYEQYF
>12|TRBJ2-7|TRBV5-1|many|.
TGCGCCAGCAGCACCGGAACCTACGAGCAGTACTTC
CASSTGTYEQYF
>13|TRBJ2-1|TRBV12-3/TRBV12-4|many|.
TGTGCCAGCGGTAGCGGAAGTAACGATGAGCAGTTCTTC
CASGSGSNDEQFF
>17|TRBJ2-5|TRBV7-2|.|.
TGTGCCAGCAGCTTAGTTCCGGCCCGTCGACACCAAGAGACCCAGTACTTC
CASSLVPARRHQETQYF
>13|TRBJ2-4|TRBV28|.|.
TGTGCCAGCAGTTTAGGTGGAAGGGGCATTCAGTACTTC
CASSLGGRGIQYF
>15|TRBJ2-5|TRBV7-9|.|TRBD1
TGTGCCAGCAGCTTAAACAGGGGTGCCCAAGAGACCCAGTACTTC
CASSLNRGAQETQYF
>17|TRBJ1-6|TRBV20-1|few|.
TGCAGTGCTAGTAGGGGAATGGGGAGCTCCTATAATTCACCCCTCCACTTT
CSASRGMGSSYNSPLHF
>13|TRBJ2-3|TRBV20-1|.|.
TGCAGTGCTAGAGTTAACGGTCCAGATACGCAGTATTTT
CSARVNGPDTQYF
>12|TRBJ2-3|TRBV28|few|.
TGTGCCAGCAGTCCTTCTAGTGTTACGCAGTATTTT
CASSPSSVTQYF
>11|TRBJ2-7|TRBV6-2/TRBV6-3|few|.
TGTGCCAGCGGGGACAAACGCGAGCAGTACTTC
CASGDKREQYF
>15|TRBJ1-1|TRBV6-2/TRBV6-3|.|TRBD1
TGTGCCAGCAGAAGGACAGGGGGCGCGGGTACTGAAGCTTTCTTT
CASRRTGGAGTEAFF
>15|TRBJ1-5|TRBV20-1|.|.
TGCAGTGCTACAAGAGATTTCGGGGGGCGTCAGCCCCAGCATTTT
CSATRDFGGRQPQHF
>14|TRBJ1-1|TRBV27|.|.
TGTGCCAGCAGATCTTCCAGGGGCGGCACTGAAGCTTTCTTT
CASRSSRGGTEAFF
>16|TRBJ2-2|TRBV18|.|.
TGTGCCAGCTCACCTCAGAGATCCGCGAACACCGGGGAGCTGTTTTTT
CASSPQRSANTGELFF
>15|TRBJ1-4|TRBV12-3/TRBV12-4|many|TRBD1
TGTGCCAGCAGTGCTACAGGGGGCTCACGAGAAAAACTGTTTTTT
CASSATGGSREKLFF
>14|TRBJ2-4|TRBV20-1|few|.
TGCAGTGCTCGGACGCCACACTCCAAAAACATTCAGTACTTC
CSARTPHSKNIQYF
>19|TRBJ2-1|TRBV4-2|many|TRBD2
TGTGCCAGCAGCCAAGATCGGACGTTCGTAGCGGGGGAGGACAATGAGCAGTTCTTC
CASSQDRTFVAGEDNEQFF
>16|TRBJ2-3|TRBV6-2/TRBV6-3|.|TRBD2
TGTGCCAGCAGTGCACCCGGGACTAGCGGGAGTTTATCGCAGTATTTT
CASSAPGTSGSLSQYF
>13|TRBJ2-3|TRBV24-1|few|.
TGTGCCATCCAGCCGAGTAACGAAGATACGCAGTATTTT
CAIQPSNEDTQYF
>10|TRBJ2-7|TRBV20-1|.|.
TGCAGTGCTAGATTTCACGAGCAGTACTTC
CSARFHEQYF
>13|TRBJ1-2|TRBV6-2/TRBV6-3|.|.
TGTGCCAGCACCCAGTTACGGCGAGGGGGCTACACCTTC
CASTQLRRGGYTF
>14|TRBJ2-1|TRBV5-1|.|TRBD2
TGCGCCAGCAGATCGACTAGCGGCTACAATGAGCAGTTCTTC
CASRSTSGYNEQFF
>13|TRBJ1-1|TRBV29-1|few|.
TGCACCACTTGGGGGGGTAAGAACACTGAAGCTTTCTTT
CTTWGGKNTEAFF
>14|TRBJ2-7|TRBV27|.|.
TGTGCCAGCAGTCACACAGGGGGGGTGAACGAGCAGTACTTC
CASSHTGGVNEQYF